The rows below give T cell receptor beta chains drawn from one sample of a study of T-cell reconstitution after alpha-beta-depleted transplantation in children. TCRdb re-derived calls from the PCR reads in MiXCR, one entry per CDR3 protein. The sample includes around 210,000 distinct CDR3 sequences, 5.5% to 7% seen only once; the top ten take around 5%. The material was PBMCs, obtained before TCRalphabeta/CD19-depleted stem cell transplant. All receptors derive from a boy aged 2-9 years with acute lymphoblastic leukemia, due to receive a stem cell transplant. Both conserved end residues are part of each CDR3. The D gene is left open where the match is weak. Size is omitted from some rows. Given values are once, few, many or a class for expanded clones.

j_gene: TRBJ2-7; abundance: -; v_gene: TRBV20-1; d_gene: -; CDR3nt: TGCAGCTGGGGCCTCGGGGACTCCTCCTACGAGCAGTACTTC; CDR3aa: CSWGLGDSSYEQYF
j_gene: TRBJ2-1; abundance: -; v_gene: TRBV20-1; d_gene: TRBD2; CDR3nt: TGCAGTCTCCCGGGACTAGCGGGAGGATTCTCCTACAATGAGCAGTTCTTC; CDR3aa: CSLPGLAGGFSYNEQFF
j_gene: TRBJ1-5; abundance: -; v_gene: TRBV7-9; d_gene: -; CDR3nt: TGTGCCAGCAGCGGCCAGGGTGTTACTAATCAGCCCCAGCATTTT; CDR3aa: CASSGQGVTNQPQHF
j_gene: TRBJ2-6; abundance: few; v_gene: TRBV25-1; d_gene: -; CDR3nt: TGTGCCAGCTACCATGTCGGGGTTCCCTTTTCTGGGGCCAACGTCCTGACTTTC; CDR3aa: CASYHVGVPFSGANVLTF
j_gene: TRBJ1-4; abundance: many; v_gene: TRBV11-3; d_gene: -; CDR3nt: TGTGCCAGCAGCTTCCAGGACGGAAAACTGTTTTTT; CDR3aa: CASSFQDGKLFF
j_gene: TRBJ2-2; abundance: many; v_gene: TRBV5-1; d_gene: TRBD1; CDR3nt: TGCGCCAGCAGCTTGACAGGGGGCACCGGGGAGCTGTTTTTT; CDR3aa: CASSLTGGTGELFF
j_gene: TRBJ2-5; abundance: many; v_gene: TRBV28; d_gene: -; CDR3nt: TGTGCCAGCAGTTCCACCCAAGAGACCCAGTACTTC; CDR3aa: CASSSTQETQYF
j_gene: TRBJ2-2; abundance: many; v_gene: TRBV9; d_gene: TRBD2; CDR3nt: TGTGCCAGCAGCGCCGGTTTAGCGGGAGCCCCTATCGGGGAGCTGTTTTTT; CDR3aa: CASSAGLAGAPIGELFF
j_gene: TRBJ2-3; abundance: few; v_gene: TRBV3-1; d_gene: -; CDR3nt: TGTGCCAGCAGCCAAGCTTTCTGGGGGGGCACAGATACGCAGTATTTT; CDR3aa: CASSQAFWGGTDTQYF
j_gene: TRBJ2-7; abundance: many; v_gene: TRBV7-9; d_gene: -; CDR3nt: TGTGCCAGCAGCTTAGGCAATTCCTACGAGCAGTACTTC; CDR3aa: CASSLGNSYEQYF
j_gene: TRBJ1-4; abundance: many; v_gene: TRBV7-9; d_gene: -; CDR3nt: TGTGCCAGCCGCCCGCGGCTTAATGAAAAACTGTTTTTT; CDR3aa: CASRPRLNEKLFF
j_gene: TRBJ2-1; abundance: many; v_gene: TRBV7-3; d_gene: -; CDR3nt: TGTGCCAGCAGCTTTCGCGGGACAGCCTACAATGAGCAGTTCTTC; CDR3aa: CASSFRGTAYNEQFF
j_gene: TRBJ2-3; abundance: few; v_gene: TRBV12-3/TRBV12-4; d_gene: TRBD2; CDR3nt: TGTGCCAGCAGGACTAGCGGGAGCGTAACAGATACGCAGTATTTT; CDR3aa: CASRTSGSVTDTQYF
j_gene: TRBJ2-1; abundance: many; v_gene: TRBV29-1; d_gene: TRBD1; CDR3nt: TGCAGCGCCAGACAGGGCCGAGGAATCAATGAGCAGTTCTTC; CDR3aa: CSARQGRGINEQFF
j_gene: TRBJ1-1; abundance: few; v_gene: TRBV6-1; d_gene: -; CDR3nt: TGTGCCAGCAGAAAACCGGGGCTCACTGAAGCTTTCTTT; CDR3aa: CASRKPGLTEAFF
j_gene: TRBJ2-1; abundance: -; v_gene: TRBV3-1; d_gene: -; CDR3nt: TGTGCCAGCAGCCAACAGCCCCGGGACTTTTCGAGCTCCTACAATGAGCAGTTCTTC; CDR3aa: CASSQQPRDFSSSYNEQFF
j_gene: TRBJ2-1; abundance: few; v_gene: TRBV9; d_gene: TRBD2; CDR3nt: TGTGCCAGCAGCGTAGGAGGGAGGGCCCCCGACAATGAGCAGTTCTTC; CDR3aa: CASSVGGRAPDNEQFF
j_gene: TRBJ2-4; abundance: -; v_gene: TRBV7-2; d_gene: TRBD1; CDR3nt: TGTGCCAGCAGCTGGGGACAGCAAAACATTCAGTACTTC; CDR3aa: CASSWGQQNIQYF
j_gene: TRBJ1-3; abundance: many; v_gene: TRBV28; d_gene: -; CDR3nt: TGTGCCAGTCGACTAAGGGCAGGACACTCTGGAAACACCATATATTTT; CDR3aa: CASRLRAGHSGNTIYF
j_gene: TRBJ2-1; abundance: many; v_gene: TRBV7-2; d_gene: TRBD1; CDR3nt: TGTGCCAGCAGCTACGGACAGGGAAAATCCTACAATGAGCAGTTCTTC; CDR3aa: CASSYGQGKSYNEQFF
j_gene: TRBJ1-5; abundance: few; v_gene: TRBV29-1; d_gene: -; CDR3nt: TGCAGCGTTGGATGTGAGGGGAAGGTAAGCGGTCAGCCCCAGCATTTT; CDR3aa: CSVGCEGKVSGQPQHF
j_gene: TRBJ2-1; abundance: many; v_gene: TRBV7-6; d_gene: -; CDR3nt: TGTGCCAGCAGCTTAGACGGGAACAATGAGCAGTTCTTC; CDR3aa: CASSLDGNNEQFF
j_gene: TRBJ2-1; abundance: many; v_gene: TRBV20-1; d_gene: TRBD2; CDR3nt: TGCAGTGCTTGGGCATCCCTAGCGGCAAGAAACAATGAGCAGTTCTTC; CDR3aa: CSAWASLAARNNEQFF
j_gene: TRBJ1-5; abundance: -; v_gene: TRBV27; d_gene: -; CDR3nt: TGTGCCAGCGGCCCCACGGCGGGCGATCAGCCCCAGCATTTT; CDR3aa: CASGPTAGDQPQHF
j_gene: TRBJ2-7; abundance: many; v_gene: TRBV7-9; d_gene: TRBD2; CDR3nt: TGTGCCAGCAGCTTAAACCCCCTAGCGGGAGGGCCCTACGAGCAGTACTTC; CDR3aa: CASSLNPLAGGPYEQYF
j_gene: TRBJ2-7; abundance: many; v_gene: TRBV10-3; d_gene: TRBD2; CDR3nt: TGTGCCATCAGTGAGTCGGAGACTAGCGGGACCTACGAGCAGTACTTC; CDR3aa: CAISESETSGTYEQYF
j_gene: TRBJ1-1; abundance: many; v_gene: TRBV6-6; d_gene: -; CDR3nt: TGTGCCAGCAACGCATGGGGAGGCACTGAAGCTTTCTTT; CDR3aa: CASNAWGGTEAFF
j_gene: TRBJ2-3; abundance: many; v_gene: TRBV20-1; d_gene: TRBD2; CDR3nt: TGCAGTGCTTTAGCGGGAGCGGAAGATACGCAGTATTTT; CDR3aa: CSALAGAEDTQYF
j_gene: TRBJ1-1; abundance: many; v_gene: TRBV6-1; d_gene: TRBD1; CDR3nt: TGTGCCAGCCGGTTCAGGGGGCGCGTCACTGAAGCTTTCTTT; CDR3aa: CASRFRGRVTEAFF
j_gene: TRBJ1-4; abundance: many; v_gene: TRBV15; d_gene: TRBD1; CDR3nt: TGTGCCACCAGCACGGCCGGGACAGATGAAAAACTGTTTTTT; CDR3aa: CATSTAGTDEKLFF
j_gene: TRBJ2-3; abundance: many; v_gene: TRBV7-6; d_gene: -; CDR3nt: TGTGCCAGCAGCTTAACACGGTTGGGTTTGGATACGCAGTATTTT; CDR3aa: CASSLTRLGLDTQYF
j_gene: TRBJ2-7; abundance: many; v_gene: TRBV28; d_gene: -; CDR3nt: TGTGCCAGCAGCCCGAGGAGCCTCTACGAGCAGTACTTC; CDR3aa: CASSPRSLYEQYF
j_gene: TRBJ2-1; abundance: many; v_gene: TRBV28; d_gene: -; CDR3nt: TGTGCCAGCAGTTTAATGAAGCGGCTCTCCTACAATGAGCAGTTCTTC; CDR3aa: CASSLMKRLSYNEQFF
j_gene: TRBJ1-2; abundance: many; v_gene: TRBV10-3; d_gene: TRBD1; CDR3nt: TGTGCCATCAGTGGGGACAGGGGAAAGGAAGGCTACACCTTC; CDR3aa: CAISGDRGKEGYTF
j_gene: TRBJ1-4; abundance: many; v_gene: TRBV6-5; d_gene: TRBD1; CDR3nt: TGTGCCAGCAGACCGGGACAGTTGAGTGAAAAACTGTTTTTT; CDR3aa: CASRPGQLSEKLFF
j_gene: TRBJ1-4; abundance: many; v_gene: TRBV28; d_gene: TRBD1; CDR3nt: TGTGCCAGCAGTTTGGGACAGGGGTTTGAAAAACTGTTTTTT; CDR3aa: CASSLGQGFEKLFF
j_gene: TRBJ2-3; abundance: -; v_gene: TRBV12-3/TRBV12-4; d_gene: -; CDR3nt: TGTGCCAGCAGCCGGACAGCGCGTTATACGCAGTATTTT; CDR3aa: CASSRTARYTQYF
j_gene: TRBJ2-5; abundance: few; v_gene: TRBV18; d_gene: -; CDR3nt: TGTGCCAGCTCACCACCTGATGGTTTCGCGGAGACCCAGTACTTC; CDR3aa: CASSPPDGFAETQYF
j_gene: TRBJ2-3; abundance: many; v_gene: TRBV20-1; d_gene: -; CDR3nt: TGCAGTGCTAGAATAGCGGCCAGAGATACGCAGTATTTT; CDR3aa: CSARIAARDTQYF
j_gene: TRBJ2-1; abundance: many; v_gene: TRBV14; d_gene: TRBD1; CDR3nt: TGTGCCAGCAGCCAAGGACAGGGGCAGTTCTTC; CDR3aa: CASSQGQGQFF
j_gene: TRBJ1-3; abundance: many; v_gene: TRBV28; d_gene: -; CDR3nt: TGTGCCAGCAGTTTATTAACCTCTGGAAACACCATATATTTT; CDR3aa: CASSLLTSGNTIYF
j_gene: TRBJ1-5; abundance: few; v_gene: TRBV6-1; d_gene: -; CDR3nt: TGTGCCAGCAGTGCTAAGATGGTCCAGAGTCTATATAGCAATCAGCCCCAGCATTTT; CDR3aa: CASSAKMVQSLYSNQPQHF
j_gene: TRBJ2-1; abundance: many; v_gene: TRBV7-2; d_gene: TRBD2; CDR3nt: TGTGCCAGCAGCTTAGGGCTAGCGGGAGTTAATGAGCAGTTCTTC; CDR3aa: CASSLGLAGVNEQFF
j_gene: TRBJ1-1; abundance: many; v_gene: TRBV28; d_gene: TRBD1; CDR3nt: TGTGCCAGCAGTCGGACAGGGGGTTTGGTGAACACTGAAGCTTTCTTT; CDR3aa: CASSRTGGLVNTEAFF
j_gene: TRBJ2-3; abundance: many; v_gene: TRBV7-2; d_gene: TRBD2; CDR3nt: TGCGCCAGCAGCCTCGGACTAGCCGCAGATACGCAGTATTTT; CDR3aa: CASSLGLAADTQYF
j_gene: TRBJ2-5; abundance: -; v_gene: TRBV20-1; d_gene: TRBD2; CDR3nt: TGCAGTGCTAGAGGCACTAGCGGGGCAGTGGAGACCCAGTACTTC; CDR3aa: CSARGTSGAVETQYF
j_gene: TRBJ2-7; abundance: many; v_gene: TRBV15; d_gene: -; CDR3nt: TGTGCCACCAGCAGAGATCCTGGCCAGTCCTACGAGCAGTACTTC; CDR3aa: CATSRDPGQSYEQYF
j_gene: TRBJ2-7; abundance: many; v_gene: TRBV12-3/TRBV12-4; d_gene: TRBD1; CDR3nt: TGTGCCAGCAGTTTAGCTGGGGGGGGACAGGGATCCGAGCAGTACTTC; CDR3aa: CASSLAGGGQGSEQYF